The sequence of this TCR beta chain was determined in a study of CD8 T cells in ankylosing spondylitis. The CDR3 loop spans 12 amino acids. Trimming cost V 7 bases and J 1 base, with 8 bases left between them. Germline values: CDR1 DFQATT, CDR2 SNEGSKA (reference sequence). Making the TCR beta libraries involved quantitative 5'-RACE with molecular barcodes. Each CDR3 protein is one row after TCRdb ran MiXCR on the 5' RACE reads. This sample has hundreds of thousands of distinct CDR3 sequences, with about 20% found just once. Study-wide findings and caveats: CD8+ by phenotype, disease-linked clones were relatively rare in peripheral blood. Reportedly, matched ankylosing spondylitis synovial fluid was significantly enriched for disease-linked clones. Apparently characteristic of ankylosing spondylitis blood was a TCR beta motif (about 8 highly homologous variants).

This clonotype was seen at least ten times. Its antigen is not known. Sequenced material: blood, either unsorted or a sorted T cell fraction (not recorded which). The chain joins TRBV20-1 to TRBJ1-5, with D maybe TRBD1 (6 bases). The clonotype comes from a male donor with ankylosing spondylitis or in good health (not recorded which). The CDR3 sequence is CSVGHSNQPQHF. CDR3 nucleotide sequence: TGCAGTGTGGGACACAGCAATCAGCCCCAGCATTTT.